Each of the 18 T cell receptor beta chains below was sequenced from the same sample in a study of vaccination and CD4 T cells after COVID-19. The Oncomine TCR Beta short-read assay was applied to DNA of cultured CD4+ T cells. From the PCR reads, TCRdb called clonotypes with MiXCR, one entry per CDR3 protein. The sample shows around 20,000 distinct CDR3 sequences, roughly 48% of them seen only once. Treatment defined: approximately 11-day PBMC culture with coronavirus spike peptide pools or control peptides (ViraFEST assay). No antigen has been assigned to these receptors. This material consisted of CD4+ T cells from blood, cultured in vitro, taken before SARS-CoV-2 vaccination. The receptors stem from a human donor who had recovered from COVID-19.

The J gene is TRBJ2-1, the V gene TRBV7-2, with a possible D match to TRBD2 (6 bases). The germline V gene encodes CDR1 SGHTA and CDR2 FQGNSA. V was trimmed by 7 bases and J by 6 bases, leaving 16 bases between them. CDR3 length equals 14 residues. CDR3 sequence (DNA): TGTGCCAGCACCCCTGGCCGGGGGTTCAATGAGCAGTTCTTC. This sequence encodes CASTPGRGFNEQFF. The full variable domain, rest sourced from reference TRBV7-2 and TRBJ2-1, is GAGVSQSPSNKVTEKGKDVELRCDPISGHTALYWYRQSLGQGLEFLIYFQGNSAPDKSGLPSDRFSAERTGGSVSTLTIQRTQQEDSAVYLCASTPGRGFNEQFFGPGTRLTVL.

This clonotype was observed a handful of times. The chain employs TRBV12-3 or TRBV12-4 and TRBJ1-5; TRBD1 aligns across 7 bases. V shed 1 base, J shed 5 bases, and the junction held 2 bases outside the gene matches. The CDR3 length is 14 residues. The DNA of the CDR3 is TGTGCCAGCAGTTTAGGAGGGGGCTATCAGCCCCAGCATTTT. Its protein product is CASSLGGGYQPQHF.

This chain connects TRBV7-3 to TRBJ2-1, with D uncertain. The germline V gene has CDR1 SGHTA and CDR2 FQGTGA. The CDR3 length is 13 residues. Trimming removed 5 bases at V and 8 bases at J, with 13 bases between. The CDR3 reads CASSLGRRDEQFF. DNA for the CDR3: TGTGCCAGCAGCCTCGGCCGCCGGGATGAGCAGTTCTTC.

Only a few counts were recorded for this clonotype. The chain recombines TRBV6-1 with TRBJ1-6, with D unresolved. Germline V gene sequence: CDR1 MNHNS, CDR2 SASEGT. The CDR3 loop spans 14 amino acids. The V gene lost 6 bases and the J gene lost 6 bases, with 12 bases spanning the gap. DNA for the CDR3: TGTGCCAGCAGACCGTCCTTTAGTAATTCACCCCTCCACTTT. Protein sequence: CASRPSFSNSPLHF.

The chain links TRBV6-1 to TRBJ1-1; D is perhaps TRBD1 (6 bases). The ends were cut back, 4 bases at V and 3 bases at J, with 9 bases in the middle. CDR3 length equals 13 residues. CDR1 and CDR2 (germline): MNHNS, SASEGT. CDR3 amino acids: CASSVGAHTEAFF. In nucleotides, the CDR3 is TGTGCCAGCAGTGTGGGGGCACACACTGAAGCTTTCTTT.

The rearrangement links TRBV29-1 to TRBJ1-1, with 8 bases matching TRBD1. CDR3 length: 17 amino acids. Trimming cost V 4 bases and J 0 bases; bases outside gene matches: 13. Germline assignment: CDR1 SQVTM and CDR2 ANQGSEA. The CDR3, as DNA: TGCAGCGTTGGGGACAGGAACCTACTCCCTCTGAACACTGAAGCTTTCTTT. Translated: CSVGDRNLLPLNTEAFF.

The V gene is TRBV20-1, the J gene TRBJ1-2, with D possibly being TRBD1 (6 bases). The germline V gene has CDR1 DFQATT and CDR2 SNEGSKA (reference sequence). This CDR3 is built from 15 residues. V lost 5 bases, J lost 0 bases, and 16 bases lay in between. CDR3 amino acids: CSAAGGSLTNYGYTF. The CDR3 DNA sequence: TGCAGTGCTGCCGGGGGCAGTCTAACTAACTATGGCTACACCTTC.

CDR3 DNA sequence: TGTGCCAGCAGTTTACAGGGGCCCGGGGAGCTGTTTTTT. Residues: CASSLQGPGELFF. The rearrangement joins TRBV12-3 or TRBV12-4 to TRBJ2-2; perhaps TRBD1 as D (6 bases). This CDR3 has 13 residues. The ends were cut back, 2 bases at V and 6 bases at J, with 7 bases in the middle.

The rearrangement links TRBV5-1 to TRBJ2-3; the match to TRBD2 covers 7 bases. J lost 0 bases, V lost 7 bases, and 11 bases had no gene match. The CDR3 loop spans 16 amino acids. Germline V gene data show CDR1 as SGHRS and CDR2 as YFSETQ. The CDR3 loop reads CASWYEAGFSTDTQYF. CDR3 bases: TGCGCCAGCTGGTACGAAGCGGGATTTAGCACAGATACGCAGTATTTT.

The rearrangement joins TRBV20-1 to TRBJ2-1; 8 positions agree with TRBD2. This CDR3 contains 18 residues. Germline V gene sequence: CDR1 DFQATT, CDR2 SNEGSKA (reference sequence). With 3 bases clipped from V and 0 bases from J, the junction kept 13 bases outside the gene matches. CDR3 bases: TGCAGTGCTAGCGGCCCCACTAGCGGACGGAGCTCCTACAATGAGCAGTTCTTC. The encoded protein is CSASGPTSGRSSYNEQFF.

The chain has TRBV20-1 and TRBJ2-1, with TRBD2 identical over 11 bases. The CDR3 loop spans 18 amino acids. Germline V gene lookup returns CDR1 DFQATT and CDR2 SNEGSKA (reference sequence). Losses at the gene ends were 0 bases for V and 3 bases for J; bases not matched to a gene: 10. CDR3 sequence: CSARDQRTSGLFYNEQFF. The CDR3 DNA reads as TGCAGTGCTAGAGATCAAAGGACTAGCGGGCTTTTCTACAATGAGCAGTTCTTC.

This chain connects TRBV30 to TRBJ1-6, with D perhaps matching TRBD1 (5 bases). The CDR3 spans 16 residues. V was trimmed by 3 bases and J by 8 bases, leaving 20 bases between them. CDR1 and CDR2 from the germline V gene are GTSNPN and SVGIG (reference sequence). The CDR3 coding sequence is TGTGCCTGGAGGGGTACGGGGCAGGGATGGCATTCACCCCTCCACTTT. As protein: CAWRGTGQGWHSPLHF.

This clonotype showed up just a few times. This chain connects TRBV27 to TRBJ1-2; D might be TRBD1 (5 bases). In germline, CDR1 is MNHEY, CDR2 SMNVEV (reference sequence). V lost 0 bases, J lost 4 bases, and 6 bases lay in between. The length of the CDR3 is 13 residues. For the CDR3, the DNA is TGTGCCAGCAGTTTATCAAGGGGCTATGGCTACACCTTC. Its translation is CASSLSRGYGYTF.

Only a few counts were recorded for this clonotype. The V gene is TRBV6-2 or TRBV6-3, the J gene TRBJ1-2; no definite D call. Per the germline V gene, CDR1 is MNHEY and CDR2 is SVGEGT. The V end was cut by 4 bases, the J end by 8 bases, with 11 bases between. The CDR3 is 12 residues long. DNA of the CDR3: TGTGCCAGCAGTTCAGGAGAAAGCGGCTACACCTTC. Its protein product is CASSSGESGYTF.

The chain is built from TRBV30 and TRBJ1-5; no clear D gene. Germline V gives CDR1 GTSNPN, CDR2 SVGIG (reference sequence). The CDR3 totals 12 residues. V gave up 1 base and J gave up 3 bases, with 4 bases separating them. CDR3 in amino acids: CAWSDANQPQHF. The CDR3 DNA follows: TGTGCCTGGAGTGACGCCAATCAGCCCCAGCATTTT.

The CDR3 loop is CASRGETGIVGYTF. The CDR3 DNA reads as TGTGCCAGCAGGGGCGAAACAGGGATCGTGGGCTACACCTTC. The genes are TRBV25-1 and TRBJ1-2, with a weak D call TRBD1 (6 bases). V shed 6 bases and J shed 8 bases, with 19 bases lying between them. CDR3 length: 14 residues. Germline CDR1 MGHDK, CDR2 SYGVNS.

The chain joins TRBV30 to TRBJ1-2; tentatively, D is TRBD1 (5 bases). Per the germline V gene, CDR1 is GTSNPN and CDR2 is SVGIG (reference sequence). The V end lost 0 bases, the J end lost 4 bases, and 9 bases lay between the germline ends. The CDR3 consists of 13 residues. CDR3 protein: CAWSVGGSYGYTF. The CDR3 coding sequence is TGTGCCTGGAGTGTGGGGGGGTCCTATGGCTACACCTTC.

This clonotype was counted only a few times. The rearrangement uses TRBV20-1 and TRBJ2-5, with TRBD2 identical over 11 bases. V lost 0 bases to trimming and J lost 5 bases; unmatched junction nucleotides: 11. From germline, CDR1 is DFQATT and CDR2 SNEGSKA (reference sequence). The CDR3 is made up of 17 amino acids. The CDR3 loop is CSARDRTSGSFGETQYF. The CDR3 coding sequence is TGCAGTGCTAGAGATCGAACTAGCGGGAGTTTCGGGGAGACCCAGTACTTC.